The rows below give T cell receptor beta chains drawn from one sample of a study of beta chain features in type 1 diabetes. Clones were read by immunoSEQ multiplex PCR, and TCRdb kept only the in-frame ones, dropping some. The data show around 40,000 clones, with approximately 70% seen just once and around 2.1% held by the top ten. Sequencing was done on a sample of Tregs from blood. The receptors shown here come from a woman aged 18-35 years with type 1 diabetes. Both conserved end residues are part of each CDR3. A D gene is named only where the DNA matches it firmly. The size of a clone is reported for some rows only, either as once, few or many, or as a class for expanded clones.

j_call clone_size v_call d_call cdr3_aa cdr3_nt
TRBJ2-1 . TRBV2 TRBD2 CAIRLARTYNEQFF TGTGCCATCAGACTAGCCCGAACCTACAATGAGCAGTTCTTC
TRBJ1-4 . TRBV28 . CASSFLFQGEAEKLFF TGTGCCAGCAGTTTTCTCTTTCAGGGTGAGGCCGAAAAACTGTTTTTT
TRBJ1-2 . TRBV30 . CAWNRGEANYGYTF TGTGCCTGGAACCGGGGGGAGGCTAACTATGGCTACACCTTC
TRBJ2-1 . TRBV18 TRBD1 CASSTRTGVGSYNEQFF TGTGCCAGCTCAACAAGGACAGGGGTTGGCTCCTACAATGAGCAGTTCTTC
TRBJ2-1 . TRBV6-1 TRBD2 CASSEFREAYNEQFF TGTGCCAGCAGTGAGTTCCGGGAGGCCTACAATGAGCAGTTCTTC
TRBJ2-7 few TRBV7-9 TRBD1 CASSRRQGRSGEQYF TGTGCCAGCAGCCGACGACAGGGCCGGTCGGGGGAGCAGTACTTC
TRBJ2-4 . TRBV18 . CASSPPKGAKNIQYF TGTGCCAGCTCACCACCAAAGGGGGCCAAAAACATTCAGTACTTC
TRBJ1-2 . TRBV20-1 . CSASSGYGYTF TGCAGTGCTAGTTCAGGGTATGGCTACACCTTC
TRBJ2-7 few TRBV7-2 TRBD1 CASSSARGRNEQYF TGTGCCAGCAGCTCAGCCAGGGGGCGAAACGAGCAGTACTTC
TRBJ2-1 . TRBV5-1 . CASSLDRVGVYNEQFF TGCGCCAGCAGCTTGGACAGGGTGGGGGTGTACAATGAGCAGTTCTTC
TRBJ2-1 once TRBV14 TRBD2 CASSQRAGVTGEQFF TGTGCCAGCAGCCAACGGGCGGGAGTCACCGGGGAGCAGTTCTTC
TRBJ2-7 few TRBV29-1 . CSVEGQYYEQYF TGCAGCGTTGAAGGACAGTACTACGAGCAGTACTTC
TRBJ2-1 once TRBV28 . CASSLVQETYNEQFF TGTGCCAGCAGTTTAGTCCAGGAAACCTACAATGAGCAGTTCTTC
TRBJ1-5 . TRBV19 . CASSFRAQPQHF TGTGCCAGTAGTTTCAGGGCTCAGCCCCAGCATTTT
TRBJ1-1 . TRBV29-1 TRBD1 CSATGGLAFF TGCAGCGCCACAGGGGGTCTGGCTTTCTTT
TRBJ2-7 few TRBV11-3 TRBD2 CASSPRLANEQYF TGTGCCAGCAGCCCGAGACTAGCGAACGAGCAGTACTTC
TRBJ2-3 . TRBV5-1 TRBD2 CASSRDYPDTQYF TGCGCCAGCAGCCGGGACTATCCAGATACGCAGTATTTT
TRBJ2-1 . TRBV4-2 TRBD2 CASSQDAGLAIDNEQFF TGTGCCAGCAGCCAGGACGCTGGACTAGCCATAGACAATGAGCAGTTCTTC
TRBJ1-5 . TRBV7-2 TRBD1 CASSNRQGSQPQHF TGTGCCAGCAGCAATCGACAGGGAAGTCAGCCCCAGCATTTT
TRBJ1-6 few TRBV19 . CASGATMPNSPLHF TGTGCCAGCGGCGCCACTATGCCCAATTCACCCCTCCACTTT
TRBJ2-1 few TRBV7-2 TRBD2 CASSLASSGVPSSYNEQFF TGTGCCAGCAGCTTAGCGTCTAGCGGGGTGCCGAGCTCCTACAATGAGCAGTTCTTC
TRBJ2-7 . TRBV14 TRBD2 CASSQERRASGTYEQYF TGTGCCAGCAGCCAAGAACGTCGGGCTAGCGGCACGTACGAGCAGTACTTC
TRBJ2-1 . TRBV29-1 . CSGRGYNEQFF TGCAGCGGGAGAGGCTACAATGAGCAGTTCTTC
TRBJ1-2 . TRBV20-1 . CSAPRPNGYTF TGCAGTGCGCCGAGGCCGAATGGCTACACCTTC
TRBJ1-1 few TRBV19 . CASSIGVGQGTEAFF TGTGCCAGTAGTATAGGAGTTGGACAAGGGACTGAAGCTTTCTTT
TRBJ2-3 . TRBV10-3 TRBD1 CAIRSGTGTDTQYF TGTGCCATCAGATCCGGGACAGGGACAGATACGCAGTATTTT
TRBJ2-3 . TRBV10-3 TRBD1 CATQTGLKTAGTDTQYF TGTGCCACACAGACAGGGTTGAAGACGGCCGGGACAGATACGCAGTATTTT
TRBJ1-1 . TRBV29-1 TRBD1 CSVIETGDLEAFF TGCAGCGTTATTGAGACAGGGGACCTTGAAGCTTTCTTT
TRBJ2-7 . TRBV18 TRBD2 CASSLAGKTEQYF TGTGCCAGCTCATTAGCGGGGAAGACCGAGCAGTACTTC
TRBJ2-7 . TRBV29-1 TRBD2 CSVEDLGLAGEQYF TGCAGCGTTGAAGATCTGGGACTAGCGGGTGAGCAGTACTTC